This entry lists 15 T cell receptor beta chains sequenced from one sample in a study of early T cells in non-severe SARS-CoV-2 infection (dated by TCRdb to about 2021). To prepare the library, 5' RACE was applied. TCRdb names NextSeq 500 as the instrument used. TCRdb itself trimmed the public reads at Q25 with fastp, ran MiXCR and retained productive beta chains. Each entry is one CDR3 protein sequence, shown with its most common DNA and genes. The sample table lists tens of thousands of distinct CDR3 sequences, about 9.4% of them with a count of one. Of the sample, about 5.6% is held by the ten largest clones. Sequenced: whole blood. Receptors were obtained from an adult who was a healthcare worker with PCR-confirmed SARS-CoV-2 infection or an uninfected control (not recorded which).

This clonotype was observed at least ten times. The genes are TRBV12-3 or TRBV12-4 and TRBJ1-1; possibly TRBD1 for D (6 bases). V was pared by 6 bases and J by 3 bases, with 11 bases between. This CDR3 spans 13 amino acids. DNA for the CDR3: TGTGCCAGCAGACCTACAGGGTACACTGAAGCTTTCTTT. Translation gives CASRPTGYTEAFF.

This clonotype has only a few counts. The chain employs TRBV7-6 and TRBJ1-1; possible D gene TRBD1, 5 bases. Between the trimmed V and J ends, which lost 4 bases and 1 base, there was a span of 13 bases. CDR1 SGHVS and CDR2 FNYEAQ come from the germline V gene. CDR3 length equals 15 residues. CDR3 nucleotide sequence: TGTGCCAGCAGCTGGGGACCCCCGGAGAACACTGAAGCTTTCTTT. It encodes CASSWGPPENTEAFF. Full variable domain (remainder filled in from reference TRBV7-6 and TRBJ1-1): GAGVSQSPRYKVTKRGQDVALRCDPISGHVSLYWYRQALGQGPEFLTYFNYEAQQDKSGLPNDRFSAERPEGSISTLTIQRTEQRDSAMYRCASSWGPPENTEAFFGQGTRLTVV.

This clonotype appeared many times. This sequence joins TRBV5-5 and TRBJ1-5; D is uncertain. V lost 5 bases and J lost 0, with 12 bases in between. CDR3 length equals 15 residues. Looked up from germline, CDR1 is SGHKS and CDR2 is YYEKEE (reference sequence). Here the CDR3 DNA reads TGTGCCAGCAGTCAAAACTTGGATAGCAATCAGCCCCAGCATTTT. Its translation: CASSQNLDSNQPQHF.

This clonotype was seen many times. This chain connects TRBV30 to TRBJ2-7; D remains unclear. The CDR3 contains 11 residues. Trimming left V 1 base short and J 6 bases short, with 7 bases between. Germline values: CDR1 GTSNPN, CDR2 SVGIG (reference sequence). Here the CDR3 DNA reads TGTGCCTGGAGTGCCCTCCGCGAGCAGTACTTC. It codes for CAWSALREQYF.

This clonotype was seen at least ten times. Here the CDR3 reads CASSPSGGARTDTQYF. The CDR3 DNA follows: TGTGCCAGCTCACCAAGCGGGGGGGCCAGAACAGATACGCAGTATTTT. The chain employs TRBV18 and TRBJ2-3; 10 bases are shared with TRBD2. Germline CDR1 and CDR2: KGHSH and LQKENI. The CDR3 is 16 amino acids. V lost 2 bases, J lost 3 bases, and 5 bases stayed unmatched.

This clonotype was counted between two and nine times. The chain has TRBV4-1 and TRBJ1-1; weak D call: TRBD1 (6 bases). From germline, CDR1 is MGHRA and CDR2 YSYEKL. The CDR3 consists of 14 residues. The germline V and J ends were trimmed by 1 base and 5 bases, with 11 bases remaining between them. The CDR3 is CASSQVAGETEAFF. The CDR3 DNA reads as TGCGCCAGCAGCCAAGTAGCAGGGGAGACTGAAGCTTTCTTT.

The genes are TRBV4-1 and TRBJ2-7, with D possibly being TRBD1 or TRBD2 (5 bases each). Germline values: CDR1 MGHRA, CDR2 YSYEKL. CDR3 length equals 17 residues. V was trimmed by 0 bases and J by 6 bases, leaving 21 bases between them. The CDR3 nucleotides are TGCGCCAGCAGCCAAGATCCTCCATTCGGGACCTCGGGCGAGCAGTACTTC. It encodes CASSQDPPFGTSGEQYF.

On this clonotype: A read error may explain this, as a much larger clone is one base away. The V gene is TRBV12-3 or TRBV12-4, the J gene TRBJ2-7; 14 nucleotides match TRBD2. Trimming took 7 bases from V and 6 from J; bases not matched to a gene: 2. This CDR3 has 13 amino acids. In DNA form, the CDR3 reads TGTGCCAGCACCGGGACTAGCGGGGGCGAGCAGTACTTC. Translated, it gives CASTGTSGGEQYF.

The chain uses TRBV7-2 and TRBJ1-1; no definite D call. The germline V gene has CDR1 SGHTA and CDR2 FQGNSA. The ends were cut back, 1 base at V and 1 base at J, with 7 bases in the middle. This CDR3 region has 14 residues. In nucleotides, the CDR3 is TGTGCCAGCAGCTTAGTACCGGCGAACACTGAAGCTTTCTTT. It is translated as CASSLVPANTEAFF.

Remarks on this clonotype: The junction departs from germline at one end; a sequencing error may be responsible. This rearrangement joins TRBV11-2 to TRBJ2-3, with D hard to call. CDR3 length equals 12 residues. The germline CDR1 and CDR2 sequences are SGHAT and FQNNGV. CDR3 DNA: TGTGCCAGCAGCCCCACCACAGATATGCAGTATTTT. This sequence encodes CASSPTTDMQYF. The whole variable domain, filled in from reference TRBV11-2 and TRBJ2-3, reads EAGVAQSPRYKIIEKRQSVAFWCNPISGHATLYWYQQILGQGPKLLIQFQNNGVVDDSQLPKDRFSAERLKGVDSTLKIQPAKLEDSAVYLCASSPTTDMQYFGPGTRLTVL.

This chain links TRBV6-1 with TRBJ2-7, with D tentatively TRBD1 (5 bases). Deletions cut 0 bases from V and 3 bases from J, with 12 bases between. The CDR3 sequence is 15 residues long. Germline V gene data show CDR1 as MNHNS and CDR2 as SASEGT. The CDR3 bases are TGTGCCAGCAGTGAAGCGGAACAGGTGGTCTACGAGCAGTACTTC. The encoded protein is CASSEAEQVVYEQYF.

In this sample, this clonotype turned up many times. The J gene is TRBJ2-6, the V gene TRBV20-1, with D perhaps matching TRBD2 (5 bases). Trimming stripped 5 bases from V and 0 bases from J, with 8 bases between. Germline values: CDR1 DFQATT, CDR2 SNEGSKA (reference sequence). The CDR3 has 14 amino acids. The CDR3 DNA reads as TGCAGTGCTCAAGAGGGCTCTGGGGCCAACGTCCTGACTTTC. Protein: CSAQEGSGANVLTF.

This clonotype was observed many times. The chain carries TRBV3-1 and TRBJ1-1; 11 bases map to TRBD1. Germline CDR1 LGHDT, CDR2 YNNKEL (reference sequence). The V segment lost 5 bases and the J segment 5 bases; nucleotides outside the gene matches: 4. The length of the CDR3 is 14 residues. The CDR3: CASSWDRGETEAFF. In DNA form, the CDR3 reads TGTGCCAGCAGCTGGGACAGGGGGGAGACTGAAGCTTTCTTT. The whole variable domain, filled in from reference TRBV3-1 and TRBJ1-1, reads DTAVSQTPKYLVTQMGNDKSIKCEQNLGHDTMYWYKQDSKKFLKIMFSYNNKELIINETVPNRFSPKSPDKAHLNLHINSLELGDSAVYFCASSWDRGETEAFFGQGTRLTVV.

This chain links TRBV7-9 with TRBJ1-4; no definite D call. This CDR3 is built from 15 residues. Germline V gene lookup returns CDR1 SEHNR and CDR2 FQNEAQ (reference sequence). Between the trimmed V and J ends, which lost 2 bases and 6 bases, there was a span of 13 bases. The CDR3 protein is CASSLFLRSYEKLFF. The CDR3 coding sequence is TGTGCCAGCAGCTTATTTCTGAGGTCGTATGAAAAACTGTTTTTT.

This rearrangement joins TRBV6-2 or TRBV6-3 to TRBJ2-7, with TRBD1 matching over 9 bases. Per germline, CDR1 MNHEY and CDR2 SVGEGT. Trimming removed 6 bases from V and 3 bases from J; junction bases left unmatched: 6. This CDR3 has 14 residues. The CDR3 region has the DNA TGTGCCAGCAGGGCGGGACAGGGCTACTACGAGCAGTACTTC. This codes for CASRAGQGYYEQYF.